This paragraph reports one TCR beta chain. Its antigen is still unknown. TCR beta libraries were prepared from cDNA with unique molecular identifiers. The source material, about 0.9 to 11 million T cells, gave rise to about 490,000 cDNA molecules. TCRdb re-called the PCR reads with MiXCR, one entry per CDR3 protein. The data contain about 800,000 distinct CDR3 sequences, about 27% of them singletons. The sample is drawn from a study of post-analysis software for immune sequencing data. Study information: Both relapsing-remitting and secondary progressive multiple sclerosis featured among the disease courses, as did progressive-relapsing multiple sclerosis.

The CDR3 runs 18 residues. Trimming removed 5 bases from V and 7 bases from J; junction bases left unmatched: 20. Germline-derived CDR1 and CDR2 are SEHNR and FQNEAQ (reference sequence). Findings and caveats of the study: F measure showed strong co-clustering of same-batch samples. In patients, TRBV5-6, TRBV5-1 and TRBV20-1 belonged to roughly five TRBV segments found more frequently than in controls. A significant reduction in normalized Chao1 diversity was observed in multiple sclerosis patients versus controls.

The rearrangement links TRBV7-9 to TRBJ2-7; 10 bases align to TRBD2. Sequenced material: blood. The TCR originated in a girl aged 5-17 years with multiple sclerosis. The CDR3 DNA sequence: TGTGCCAGCAGCCCTGGGGGGGCCCTGGGACTAGCGACTACTGAGCAGTACTTC. Residues: CASSPGGALGLATTEQYF. Supplemented by reference TRBV7-9 and TRBJ2-7, the full variable domain reads DTGVSQNPRHKITKRGQNVTFRCDPISEHNRLYWYRQTLGQGPEFLTYFQNEAQLEKSRLLSDRFSAERPKGSFSTLEIQRTEQGDSAMYLCASSPGGALGLATTEQYFGPGTRLTVT.